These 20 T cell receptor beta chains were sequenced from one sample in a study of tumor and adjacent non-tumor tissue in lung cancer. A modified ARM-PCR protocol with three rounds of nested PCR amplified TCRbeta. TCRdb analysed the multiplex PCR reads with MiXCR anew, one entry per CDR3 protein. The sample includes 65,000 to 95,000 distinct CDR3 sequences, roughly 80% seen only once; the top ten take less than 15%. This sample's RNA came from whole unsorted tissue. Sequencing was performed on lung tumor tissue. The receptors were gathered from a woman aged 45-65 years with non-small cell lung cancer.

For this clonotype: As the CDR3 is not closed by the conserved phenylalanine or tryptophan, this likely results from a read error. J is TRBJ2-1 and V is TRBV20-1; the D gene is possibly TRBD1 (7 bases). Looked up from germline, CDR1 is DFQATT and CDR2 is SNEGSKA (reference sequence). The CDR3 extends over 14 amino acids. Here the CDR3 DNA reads TGCAATGCTAGAGGGCCCAGGGGGGAAATTGAGCAGTTCTTA. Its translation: CNARGPRGEIEQFL.

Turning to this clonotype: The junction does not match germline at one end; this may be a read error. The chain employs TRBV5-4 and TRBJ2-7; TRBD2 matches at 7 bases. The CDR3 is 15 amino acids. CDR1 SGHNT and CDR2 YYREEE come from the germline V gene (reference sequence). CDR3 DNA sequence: TGTACCAGCAGCTCGTCGGCGGGAGTGGTCCACGAGCAGTACTTC. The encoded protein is CTSSSSAGVVHEQYF.

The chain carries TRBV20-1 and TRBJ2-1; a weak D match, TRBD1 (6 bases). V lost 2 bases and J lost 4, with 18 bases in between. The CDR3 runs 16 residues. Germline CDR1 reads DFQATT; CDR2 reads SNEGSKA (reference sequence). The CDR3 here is CSARTWTATYYNEQFF. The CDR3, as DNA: TGCAGTGCTAGAACATGGACAGCGACGTATTACAATGAGCAGTTCTTC.

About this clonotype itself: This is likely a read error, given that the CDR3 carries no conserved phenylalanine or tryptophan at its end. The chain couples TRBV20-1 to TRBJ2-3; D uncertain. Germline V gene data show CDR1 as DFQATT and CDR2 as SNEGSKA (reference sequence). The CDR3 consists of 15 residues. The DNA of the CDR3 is TGCAGTGCTAGATCCGGAGACACTGGCACAGTTACGCAGTATCTT. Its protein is CSARSGDTGTVTQYL.

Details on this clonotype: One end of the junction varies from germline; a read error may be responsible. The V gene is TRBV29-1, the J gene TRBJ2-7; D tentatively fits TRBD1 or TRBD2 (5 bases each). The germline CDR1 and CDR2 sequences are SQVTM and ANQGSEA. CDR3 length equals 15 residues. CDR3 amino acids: CSVEDDGTLTYGQYF. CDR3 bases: TGCAGCGTTGAAGATGACGGGACCCTTACCTACGGGCAGTACTTC.

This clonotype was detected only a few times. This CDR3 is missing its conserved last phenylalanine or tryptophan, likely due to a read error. The CDR3 sequence: CASRTGSKNIQYL. Here the CDR3 DNA reads TGTGCCAGTAGGACGGGAAGCAAAAACATTCAGTACTTA. This chain links TRBV6-2 or TRBV6-3 with TRBJ2-4, with D maybe TRBD2 (5 bases). Germline V gene lookup returns CDR1 MNHEY and CDR2 SVGEGT. The CDR3 contains 13 residues. The V gene lost 9 bases and the J gene lost 3 bases, with 12 bases spanning the gap.

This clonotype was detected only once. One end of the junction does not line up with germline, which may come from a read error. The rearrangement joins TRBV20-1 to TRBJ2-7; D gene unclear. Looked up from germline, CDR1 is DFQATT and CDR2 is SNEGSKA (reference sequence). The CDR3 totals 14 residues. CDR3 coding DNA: TGCAGTGTCCGTATAGCCGTGGGTACGTACAAGCAATACTTC. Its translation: CSVRIAVGTYKQYF.

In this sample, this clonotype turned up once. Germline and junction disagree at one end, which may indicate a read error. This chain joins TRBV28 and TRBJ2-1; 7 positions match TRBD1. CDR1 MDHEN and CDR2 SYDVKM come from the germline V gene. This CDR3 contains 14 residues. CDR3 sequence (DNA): TGTGCCAGCAATCCGGGACAGCACTACAATAAGCAGCTCTTC. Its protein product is CASNPGQHYNKQLF.

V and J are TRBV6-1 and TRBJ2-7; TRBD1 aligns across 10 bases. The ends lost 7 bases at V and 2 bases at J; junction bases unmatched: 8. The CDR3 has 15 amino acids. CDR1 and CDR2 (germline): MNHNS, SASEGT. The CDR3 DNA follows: TGTGCCAGCATAAGGGACAGGGGAATCACCTACGAGCAGTACTTC. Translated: CASIRDRGITYEQYF.

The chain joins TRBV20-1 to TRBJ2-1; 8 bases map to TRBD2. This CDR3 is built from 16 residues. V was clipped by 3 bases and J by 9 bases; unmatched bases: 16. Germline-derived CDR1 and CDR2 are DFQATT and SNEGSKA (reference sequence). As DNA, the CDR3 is TGCAGTGCTAGTAGTCTGGGACAAGCGGGAGTTCCTGAGCAGTTCTTC. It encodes CSASSLGQAGVPEQFF.

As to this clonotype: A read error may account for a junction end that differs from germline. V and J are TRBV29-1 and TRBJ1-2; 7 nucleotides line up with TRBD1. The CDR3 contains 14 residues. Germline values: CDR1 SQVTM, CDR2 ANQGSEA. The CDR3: CCVGRQGGLGGYTF. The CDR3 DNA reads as TGCTGCGTTGGAAGGCAGGGGGGACTGGGTGGCTACACCTTC.

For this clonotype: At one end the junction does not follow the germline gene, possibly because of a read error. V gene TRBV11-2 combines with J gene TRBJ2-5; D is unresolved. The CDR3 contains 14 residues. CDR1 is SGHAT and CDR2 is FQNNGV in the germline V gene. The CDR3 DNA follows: TGTGCCAGCAGCTCACCTCCGGGCGACGAGACCCAATACTTC. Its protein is CASSSPPGDETQYF.

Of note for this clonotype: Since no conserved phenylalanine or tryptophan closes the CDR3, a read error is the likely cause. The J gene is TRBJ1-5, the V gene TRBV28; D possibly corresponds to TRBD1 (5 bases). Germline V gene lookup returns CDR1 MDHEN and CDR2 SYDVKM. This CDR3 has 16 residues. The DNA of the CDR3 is TGCGCCAGCAGTTTGGTAGGGGCAGGTAGCAATCAGCCCCAGCATATT. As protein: CASSLVGAGSNQPQHI.

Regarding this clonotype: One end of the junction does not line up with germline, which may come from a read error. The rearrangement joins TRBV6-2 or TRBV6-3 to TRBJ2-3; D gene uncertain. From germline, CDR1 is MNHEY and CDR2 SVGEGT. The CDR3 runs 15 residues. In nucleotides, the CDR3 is TGTACCAGCAGCTACGGCGGTGGGAAAACAGATACGCAGTATTTT. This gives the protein CTSSYGGGKTDTQYF.

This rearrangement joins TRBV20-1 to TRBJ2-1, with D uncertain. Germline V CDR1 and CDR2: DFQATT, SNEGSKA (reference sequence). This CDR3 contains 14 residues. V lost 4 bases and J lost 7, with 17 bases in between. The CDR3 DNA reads TGCAGTGCTAATCCTAATTGGGCCTTTAATGAGCAGTTCTTC. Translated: CSANPNWAFNEQFF.

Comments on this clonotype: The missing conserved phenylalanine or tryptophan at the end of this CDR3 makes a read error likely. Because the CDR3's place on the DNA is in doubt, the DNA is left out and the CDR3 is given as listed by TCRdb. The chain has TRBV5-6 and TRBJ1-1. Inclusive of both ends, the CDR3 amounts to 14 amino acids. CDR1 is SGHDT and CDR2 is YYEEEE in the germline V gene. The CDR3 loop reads CASSLSLCRREAFS.

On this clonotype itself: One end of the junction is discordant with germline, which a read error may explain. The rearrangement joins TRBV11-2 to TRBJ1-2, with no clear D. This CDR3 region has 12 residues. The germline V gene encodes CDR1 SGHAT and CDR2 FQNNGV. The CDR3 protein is CASSFTDHGCTF. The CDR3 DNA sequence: TGTGCCAGCAGCTTCACAGACCATGGCTGCACTTTC.

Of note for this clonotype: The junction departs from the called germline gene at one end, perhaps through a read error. This CDR3 reads CASNLTDMGSEQYF. DNA for the CDR3: TGTGCCAGCAACTTAACGGACATGGGGAGCGAGCAGTACTTC. The rearrangement links TRBV11-2 to TRBJ2-7; D may correspond to TRBD1 or TRBD2 (5 bases each). Germline CDR1 is SGHAT and CDR2 is FQNNGV. The CDR3 runs to 14 residues.

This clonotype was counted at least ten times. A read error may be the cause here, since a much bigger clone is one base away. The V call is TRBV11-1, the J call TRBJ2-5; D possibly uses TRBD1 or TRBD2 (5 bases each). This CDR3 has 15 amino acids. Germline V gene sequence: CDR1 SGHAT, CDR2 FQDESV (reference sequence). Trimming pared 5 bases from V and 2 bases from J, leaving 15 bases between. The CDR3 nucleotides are TGTGCCAGCAGCCCGGGACCAGCGGTTCAAGAGACCCAGTACTTC. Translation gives CASSPGPAVQETQYF.

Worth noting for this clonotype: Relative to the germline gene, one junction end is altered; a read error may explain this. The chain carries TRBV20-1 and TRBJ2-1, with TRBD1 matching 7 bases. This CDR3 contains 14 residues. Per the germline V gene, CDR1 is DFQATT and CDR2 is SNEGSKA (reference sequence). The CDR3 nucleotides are TGTAGTGCTGGAGATCTGGGTTTGAGGGGGCAACAGTTCTTC. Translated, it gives CSAGDLGLRGQQFF.